A selection of T cell receptor beta chains follows, all from one sample in a study of human T cells and chemical hapten exposure. TCRdb called the reads again in MiXCR, with one record for every CDR3 protein. The sample lists about 120,000 distinct CDR3 sequences, around 9% occurring once. The sample comprised whole blood. The receptors were sampled from a human donor in good health. Some clones in this sample may be carry-over from other donors' samples. The CDR3 runs from the conserved cysteine through the conserved F or W. The order of the fields is D gene, V gene, J gene, clone size, CDR3 protein, CDR3 DNA. A D gene is named only where the DNA matches it firmly. Clone size is stated in some rows and not others, as once, few, many or a class when expanded.

d_gene: TRBD2
v_gene: TRBV5-1
j_gene: TRBJ2-2
abundance: few
CDR3aa: CASSLTSGSITGELFF
CDR3nt: TGCGCCAGCAGCTTGACTAGCGGGAGTATAACCGGGGAGCTGTTTTTT

d_gene: TRBD2
v_gene: TRBV2
j_gene: TRBJ2-7
abundance: many
CDR3aa: CASSGASGGRHEQYF
CDR3nt: TGTGCCAGCAGTGGGGCTAGCGGGGGCCGCCACGAGCAGTACTTC

d_gene: .
v_gene: TRBV6-5
j_gene: TRBJ2-5
abundance: many
CDR3aa: CASSLTNNQETQYF
CDR3nt: TGTGCCAGCAGCCTGACCAACAACCAAGAGACCCAGTACTTC

d_gene: TRBD1
v_gene: TRBV20-1
j_gene: TRBJ1-6
abundance: many
CDR3aa: CSARSHMRQGSSPLHF
CDR3nt: TGCAGTGCTAGAAGTCATATGAGACAGGGATCCTCACCCCTCCACTTT

d_gene: .
v_gene: TRBV10-2
j_gene: TRBJ1-2
abundance: many
CDR3aa: CASSERTDYGYTF
CDR3nt: TGCGCCAGCAGTGAAAGGACAGACTATGGCTACACCTTC

d_gene: TRBD1
v_gene: TRBV29-1
j_gene: TRBJ2-3
abundance: few
CDR3aa: CSVGQGADTQYF
CDR3nt: TGCAGCGTTGGACAGGGGGCAGATACGCAGTATTTT

d_gene: TRBD2
v_gene: TRBV27
j_gene: TRBJ2-1
abundance: .
CDR3aa: CASSLASGGAYDEQFF
CDR3nt: TGTGCCAGCAGCTTAGCCTCGGGGGGGGCGTATGATGAGCAGTTCTTC

d_gene: .
v_gene: TRBV7-6
j_gene: TRBJ1-5
abundance: .
CDR3aa: CASSLSMRQPQHF
CDR3nt: TGTGCCAGCAGCTTAAGTATGAGACAGCCCCAGCATTTT

d_gene: .
v_gene: TRBV5-1
j_gene: TRBJ2-1
abundance: .
CDR3aa: CASRPGLSSSYNEQFF
CDR3nt: TGCGCCAGCAGGCCGGGTCTCTCAAGCTCCTACAATGAGCAGTTCTTC

d_gene: TRBD2
v_gene: TRBV5-1
j_gene: TRBJ2-1
abundance: many
CDR3aa: CASSLEGSGGIIIYNEQFF
CDR3nt: TGCGCCAGCAGCTTGGAAGGTAGCGGGGGTATAATCATCTACAATGAGCAGTTCTTC

d_gene: .
v_gene: TRBV6-2/TRBV6-3
j_gene: TRBJ2-1
abundance: .
CDR3aa: CASSLSLSYNEQFF
CDR3nt: TGTGCCAGCAGCCTGAGTCTCTCCTACAATGAGCAGTTCTTC

d_gene: TRBD1
v_gene: TRBV7-2
j_gene: TRBJ2-7
abundance: few
CDR3aa: CASSPGQGPSYEQYF
CDR3nt: TGTGCCAGCAGCCCCGGACAGGGTCCCTCCTACGAGCAGTACTTC

d_gene: .
v_gene: TRBV10-2
j_gene: TRBJ1-5
abundance: many
CDR3aa: CASQSGSPYSNQPQHF
CDR3nt: TGCGCCAGCCAGTCAGGGTCCCCGTATAGCAATCAGCCCCAGCATTTT

d_gene: .
v_gene: TRBV12-3/TRBV12-4
j_gene: TRBJ2-1
abundance: .
CDR3aa: CASSLPGYNEQFF
CDR3nt: TGTGCCAGCAGTTTACCGGGCTACAATGAGCAGTTCTTC

d_gene: TRBD2
v_gene: TRBV27
j_gene: TRBJ2-2
abundance: few
CDR3aa: CASSWGLAGATGELFF
CDR3nt: TGTGCCAGCAGTTGGGGACTAGCGGGAGCCACCGGGGAGCTGTTTTTT

d_gene: .
v_gene: TRBV7-8
j_gene: TRBJ2-5
abundance: many
CDR3aa: CASSFGRDGGQETQYF
CDR3nt: TGTGCCAGCAGCTTTGGAAGGGACGGGGGCCAAGAGACCCAGTACTTC

d_gene: TRBD2
v_gene: TRBV7-2
j_gene: TRBJ2-3
abundance: .
CDR3aa: CASSPQSGGGDTQYF
CDR3nt: TGTGCCAGCAGCCCGCAGTCGGGGGGGGGAGATACGCAGTATTTT

d_gene: TRBD2
v_gene: TRBV5-1
j_gene: TRBJ2-7
abundance: .
CDR3aa: CASSLDGTSPSYEQYF
CDR3nt: TGCGCCAGCAGCTTGGACGGGACTAGTCCTTCCTACGAGCAGTACTTC

d_gene: TRBD1
v_gene: TRBV20-1
j_gene: TRBJ1-1
abundance: many
CDR3aa: CSARAPGQGSQSNTEAFF
CDR3nt: TGCAGTGCTAGAGCCCCGGGACAGGGATCCCAATCGAACACTGAAGCTTTCTTT

d_gene: .
v_gene: TRBV7-2
j_gene: TRBJ1-5
abundance: .
CDR3aa: CASSLGIGTLGQPQHF
CDR3nt: TGTGCCAGCAGCTTAGGAATAGGGACCCTCGGGCAGCCCCAGCATTTT

d_gene: .
v_gene: TRBV4-3
j_gene: TRBJ1-5
abundance: few
CDR3aa: CASSPTGVNQPQHF
CDR3nt: TGCGCCAGCAGCCCGACAGGAGTGAATCAGCCCCAGCATTTT

d_gene: TRBD1
v_gene: TRBV29-1
j_gene: TRBJ1-2
abundance: many
CDR3aa: CSVEDQGRGYYGYTF
CDR3nt: TGCAGCGTTGAGGACCAAGGCAGGGGGTACTATGGCTACACCTTC

d_gene: TRBD1
v_gene: TRBV20-1
j_gene: TRBJ1-6
abundance: .
CDR3aa: CSARDSIGQGDGSPLHF
CDR3nt: TGCAGTGCTAGAGATTCGATCGGACAGGGGGATGGTTCACCCCTCCACTTT

d_gene: TRBD2
v_gene: TRBV7-2
j_gene: TRBJ2-3
abundance: many
CDR3aa: CASSLEGGGADTQYF
CDR3nt: TGTGCCAGCAGCTTAGAGGGCGGGGGGGCAGATACGCAGTATTTT

d_gene: .
v_gene: TRBV12-3/TRBV12-4
j_gene: TRBJ2-7
abundance: few
CDR3aa: CASSFYRAGTYEQYF
CDR3nt: TGTGCCAGCAGTTTTTACAGGGCAGGGACCTACGAGCAGTACTTC

d_gene: TRBD1
v_gene: TRBV6-5
j_gene: TRBJ2-6
abundance: few
CDR3aa: CASGRTGLSSGANVLTF
CDR3nt: TGTGCCAGCGGTAGGACAGGCCTTAGCTCTGGGGCCAACGTCCTGACTTTC

d_gene: TRBD2
v_gene: TRBV7-9
j_gene: TRBJ2-3
abundance: .
CDR3aa: CASSYPSGLGASTDTQYF
CDR3nt: TGTGCCAGCAGCTACCCTAGCGGACTTGGGGCTAGCACAGATACGCAGTATTTT

d_gene: .
v_gene: TRBV29-1
j_gene: TRBJ1-1
abundance: few
CDR3aa: CSIHRELGAEAFF
CDR3nt: TGCAGCATACACCGGGAATTGGGCGCTGAAGCTTTCTTT

d_gene: .
v_gene: TRBV5-4
j_gene: TRBJ2-7
abundance: many
CDR3aa: CASSAGTASYEQYF
CDR3nt: TGTGCCAGCAGCGCCGGGACTGCCTCCTACGAGCAGTACTTC

d_gene: .
v_gene: TRBV9
j_gene: TRBJ2-7
abundance: few
CDR3aa: CASSPWADSYEQYF
CDR3nt: TGTGCCAGCAGCCCATGGGCAGATTCCTACGAGCAGTACTTC

d_gene: .
v_gene: TRBV20-1
j_gene: TRBJ2-1
abundance: many
CDR3aa: CSAKMRGGALIYEQFF
CDR3nt: TGCAGTGCTAAAATGAGGGGGGGGGCTCTAATCTATGAGCAGTTCTTC

d_gene: TRBD1
v_gene: TRBV29-1
j_gene: TRBJ1-1
abundance: many
CDR3aa: CSVATQGRTTEAFF
CDR3nt: TGCAGCGTTGCAACACAGGGGAGGACCACTGAAGCTTTCTTT

d_gene: .
v_gene: TRBV9
j_gene: TRBJ1-1
abundance: many
CDR3aa: CASSPEGWGQENTEAFF
CDR3nt: TGTGCCAGCAGCCCAGAGGGCTGGGGGCAGGAGAACACTGAAGCTTTCTTT

d_gene: TRBD2
v_gene: TRBV29-1
j_gene: TRBJ2-1
abundance: many
CDR3aa: CSATLAGGPLNEQFF
CDR3nt: TGCAGCGCTACCTTAGCGGGAGGGCCCCTCAATGAGCAGTTCTTC

d_gene: .
v_gene: TRBV6-1
j_gene: TRBJ2-2
abundance: .
CDR3aa: CASSAAGSGELFF
CDR3nt: TGTGCCAGCAGCGCCGCCGGGAGCGGGGAGCTGTTTTTT

d_gene: .
v_gene: TRBV6-5
j_gene: TRBJ2-6
abundance: many
CDR3aa: CASTRRGRNSGANVLTF
CDR3nt: TGTGCCAGCACCCGCCGGGGGCGTAACTCTGGGGCCAACGTCCTGACTTTC

d_gene: .
v_gene: TRBV5-1
j_gene: TRBJ2-2
abundance: few
CDR3aa: CASSSRVNTGELFF
CDR3nt: TGCGCCAGCAGTTCCAGGGTGAACACCGGGGAGCTGTTTTTT